This T cell receptor beta chain was sequenced for a study of shared clonotypes between healthy human individuals. General study points: Genetic and exposure-history diversity was limited by the few donors.

J was trimmed by 5 bases and V by 6 bases; bases with no gene match: 9. Germline lookup yields CDR1 SGHTA and CDR2 FQGTGA. The CDR3 contains 15 residues. Donors comprised healthy HIV-negative adults lacking recent acute infections or vaccinations. Details on this clone: The antigen is undetermined.

Each sorted subset replicate got 200 ng genomic DNA, 30,000 or so genomes. Clones were sequenced by immunoSEQ multiplex PCR, and TCRdb holds only the in-frame ones, with some missing. The table includes fewer than 3 million clones, approximately 90% detected once. The sequencing sample was made of naive CD4+ T cells from PBMCs. Regarding subset: CD45RA+ positively selected. This chain links TRBV7-3 with TRBJ2-2; 7 bases map to TRBD1. This clonotype was obtained from a man in his late teens or twenties in good health. Some clones in this sample may be carry-over from other donors' samples. The CDR3: CASRDRRLSTGELFF. The CDR3, as DNA: TGTGCCAGCAGGGACAGGCGCTTGAGTACCGGGGAGCTGTTTTTT.